The T cell receptor (beta chain) under discussion was sequenced for a study of shared clonotypes between healthy human individuals. Study conclusions and caveats: In having few donors, the study represented limited genetic and exposure-history diversity.

Notes on this clone: The antigen is not known.

CDR1 and CDR2 from the germline V gene are ENHRY and SYGVKD. The CDR3 sequence is 18 residues long. V shed 6 bases, J shed 5 bases, and the junction held 15 bases outside the gene matches. Sequencing was performed with immunoSEQ multiplex PCR; in TCRdb, only in-frame clones are kept and a portion is missing. The data hold 1.4 million or so clones, with around 98.5% observed a single time. The sample was naive CD4+ T cells sorted from blood. Indicated subset: CD45RA+ positively selected. The source of this sequence is a man aged 30-40 years in good health. The chain joins TRBV10-3 to TRBJ2-1; 11 nucleotides line up with TRBD2. The CDR3 DNA follows: TGTGCCATCAGCGAATTAGCGGGAGGGCCAATAATGAACAATGAGCAGTTCTTC. Its protein product is CAISELAGGPIMNNEQFF.